Presented here are 10 T cell receptor gamma chains from one specimen sequenced in a study of human gamma delta and Vdelta1 T cells. TCRdb applied CATT to the PCR reads for clone calling. The sample gives 300 to 500 gamma-chain clones, 4.8% of which show up once; approximately 77% is in the top ten. Sequencing used differentiated CD27- Vdelta1 gamma-delta T cells from blood. Source of these receptors: a human donor in good health.

Comment on this clone: TCRdb shows a much larger clone's protein in place of this DNA's translation, and the two differ at residue 5, likely through a read error; the protein shown is translated from the DNA. This sequence joins TRGV3 and TRGJ1 or TRGJ2. This CDR3 is built from 11 residues. Germline lookup yields CDR1 VTNTFY and CDR2 YDVSTARD (reference sequence). This CDR3 reads CATWHRQGKLF. CDR3 DNA: TGTGCCACCTGGCACAGGCAGGGGAAACTCTTT.

In its sample, this clone ranks as medium-sized. For this DNA, TCRdb reports the protein of a much larger clone, which diverges at residue 3, most likely from a read error; the protein presented here is translated directly from the DNA. V usage is TRGV3 and J usage is TRGJ1 or TRGJ2. This CDR3 has 11 residues. From germline, CDR1 is VTNTFY and CDR2 YDVSTARD (reference sequence). The CDR3 DNA reads as TGTGCCATCTGGGACAGGCAGGGGAAACTCTTT. Translation: CAIWDRQGKLF.

Notes on this clone: Translating this DNA gives a protein that differs at residue 5 from the TCRdb one, which belongs to a much larger clone; a read error is likely, and the protein shown is this translation. V and J are TRGV3 and TRGJP2. The CDR3 sequence is 16 residues long. CDR1 is VTNTFY, CDR2 YDVSTARD, per germline (reference sequence). CDR3 protein: CATWGRPRSSDWIKTF. CDR3 bases: TGTGCCACCTGGGGCAGGCCGAGGAGTAGTGATTGGATCAAGACGTTT.

The rearrangement uses TRGV2 and TRGJ1 or TRGJ2. The length of the CDR3 is 14 residues. J gave up 1 base and V 1 base, and 4 bases lay outside the gene matches. Germline V lookup: CDR1 EGSNGY, CDR2 YDSYNSKV. The CDR3, as DNA: TGTGCCACCTGGGACGGCCAAAATTATTATAAGAAACTCTTT. This encodes CATWDGQNYYKKLF.

This rearrangement joins TRGV9 to TRGJP. Germline trimming cut 0 bases from V and 7 bases from J; bases unmatched to any gene: 3. This CDR3 contains 16 residues. Germline CDR1 and CDR2: GITISATS and ISYDGTV (reference sequence). This chain's CDR3 is CALWEVRELGKKIKVF. In DNA form, the CDR3 reads TGTGCCTTGTGGGAGGTGCGGGAGTTGGGCAAAAAAATCAAGGTATTT.

This clone was counted only a few times. Germline and junction disagree at one end, which may indicate a read error. The gene calls are TRGV3 and TRGJP2. CDR1 VTNTFY and CDR2 YDVSTARD come from the germline V gene (reference sequence). The CDR3 runs to 13 residues. CDR3 nucleotides: TGTGCCACCTGGGACAGGCCTCGGTGGACCAAGACGTTT. Translated, it gives CATWDRPRWTKTF.

As regards this clone: TCRdb's protein for this DNA is that of a much larger clone and differs from the translation at residue 3, likely a read error; the protein shown is the DNA translation. V and J are TRGV3 and TRGJ1 or TRGJ2. TCRdb does not report a J gene; here it was assigned by matching the DNA to germline references. This CDR3 comprises 11 residues. Germline CDR1 and CDR2: VTNTFY and YDVSTARD (reference sequence). The CDR3 region has the DNA TGTGCCAGCTGGGACAGGCAGGGGAAACTCTTT. Residues: CASWDRQGKLF.

A word on this clone: This is likely an artifact of a read error, given a far larger clone one base away. The same CDR3 arises from other DNA sequences in this sample as well. This chain uses TRGV9 with TRGJP. This CDR3 spans 18 amino acids. Germline V lookup: CDR1 GITISATS, CDR2 ISYDGTV (reference sequence). The DNA for the CDR3 is TGTGCCTTATGGGAGGTGATCCCCCAAGAGTTGGGCAAAAAAATCAAGGTATTT. Amino acid sequence: CALWEVIPQELGKKIKVF.

Note on this clone: For this DNA, TCRdb reports the protein of a much larger clone, which diverges at residue 4, most likely from a read error; the protein presented here is translated directly from the DNA. The chain recombines TRGV3 with TRGJP2. The CDR3 extends over 16 amino acids. Germline V gives CDR1 VTNTFY, CDR2 YDVSTARD (reference sequence). CDR3: CATRDRPRSSDWIKTF. The CDR3 region has the DNA TGTGCCACCCGGGACAGGCCGAGGAGTAGTGATTGGATCAAGACGTTT.

This clone appeared a few times. Given a far larger clone just one base away, this is likely a sequencing read error. V and J are TRGV9 and TRGJ1 or TRGJ2. CDR1 is GITISATS, CDR2 ISYDGTV, per germline (reference sequence). This CDR3 region has 14 residues. CDR3 coding DNA: TGTGCCTTGTGTGAGGTGGGCCCCTCTTATAAGAAACTCTTT. Translation: CALCEVGPSYKKLF.